The entry below describes one TCR beta chain. The antigen remains unidentified. This entry is derived from a study of cytomegalovirus exposure and HLA in healthy donors. Study summary: In an earlier analysis, around 100 million unique TCR beta sequences were found from some 200 million T cells.

Overall study findings and caveats: Analysis was carried out at a later point, and it linked a missense DCLRE1C variant to TCR beta V- and J-gene trimming.

The CDR3 spans 13 residues. Germline values: CDR1 LNHDA, CDR2 SQIVND (reference sequence). V was clipped by 4 bases and J by 7 bases; unmatched bases: 4. Use of 60 Vbeta and 13 Jbeta primers characterized the PCR. Here immunoSEQ multiplex PCR was the method, and the copy in TCRdb shows in-frame clones only, minus some. The table includes 95,000 to 150,000 clones, roughly a tenth detected once. The TCR was taken from a woman aged 18-29 years in good health and CMV-seropositive. The sample was PBMCs. The chain employs TRBV19 and TRBJ1-5, with 7 bases lining up with TRBD1. The CDR3 loop reads CASSSQGGQPQHF. CDR3 in DNA: TGTGCCAGTAGTAGCCAGGGGGGACAGCCCCAGCATTTT.